This T cell receptor (beta chain) was sequenced for a study of blood T cells in healthy people across ages. The use of a sample-barcoded 5' primer and a J-beta primer mix characterized a second PCR of roughly 6 to 11 cycles. With 12 random nucleotides, a template-switch adaptor tagged each individual cDNA molecule. TCRdb re-called the 5' RACE reads with MiXCR, one entry per CDR3 protein. Seen here are fewer than 2 million distinct CDR3 sequences, 35% to 50% observed once, and the top ten hold more than 20%. CDR1 and CDR2 from the germline V gene are ENHRY and SYGVKD. Trimming took off 2 bases at V and 4 bases at J, with 8 bases between the two ends. The CDR3 spans 13 residues. The sample holds a few counts of this clonotype.

This clonotype was sampled from a human donor in good health. Sequenced material: blood. The chain is built from TRBV10-3 and TRBJ1-2; no firm D call. The CDR3 DNA is TGTGCCATCAGTGAGGGGTCGCCCTATGGCTACACCTTC. It yields the protein CAISEGSPYGYTF.